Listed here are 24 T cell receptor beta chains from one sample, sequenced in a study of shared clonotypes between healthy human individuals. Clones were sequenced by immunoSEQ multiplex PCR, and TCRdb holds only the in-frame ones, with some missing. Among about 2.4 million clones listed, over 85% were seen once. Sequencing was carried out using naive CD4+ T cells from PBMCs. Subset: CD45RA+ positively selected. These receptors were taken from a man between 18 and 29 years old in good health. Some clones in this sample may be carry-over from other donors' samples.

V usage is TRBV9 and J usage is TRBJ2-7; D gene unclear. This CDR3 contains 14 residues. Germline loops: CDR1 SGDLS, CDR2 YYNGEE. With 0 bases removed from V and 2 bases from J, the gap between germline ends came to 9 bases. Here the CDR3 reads CASSVGQRTYEQYF. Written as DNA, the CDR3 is TGTGCCAGCAGCGTAGGGCAGCGTACCTACGAGCAGTACTTC. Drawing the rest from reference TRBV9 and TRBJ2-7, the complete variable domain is DSGVTQTPKHLITATGQRVTLRCSPRSGDLSVYWYQQSLDQGLQFLIQYYNGEERAKGNILERFSAQQFPDLHSELNLSSLELGDSALYFCASSVGQRTYEQYFGPGTRLTVT.

The CDR3 here is CAWSVFGTGIYGYTF. In DNA, the CDR3 is TGTGCCTGGAGTGTATTCGGGACAGGGATCTATGGCTACACCTTC. V usage is TRBV30 and J usage is TRBJ1-2; 9 bases align to TRBD1. V lost 0 bases, J lost 4 bases, and 6 bases stayed unmatched. Germline V gene data show CDR1 as GTSNPN and CDR2 as SVGIG (reference sequence). The CDR3 runs 15 residues. The whole variable domain, filled in from reference TRBV30 and TRBJ1-2, reads SQTIHQWPATLVQPVGSPLSLECTVEGTSNPNLYWYRQAAGRGLQLLFYSVGIGQISSEVPQNLSASRPQDRQFILSSKKLLLSDSGFYLCAWSVFGTGIYGYTFGSGTRLTVV.

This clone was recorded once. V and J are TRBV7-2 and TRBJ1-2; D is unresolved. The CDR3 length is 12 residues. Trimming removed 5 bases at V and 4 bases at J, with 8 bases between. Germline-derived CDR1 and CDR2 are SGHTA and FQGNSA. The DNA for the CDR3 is TGTGCCAGCAGCAAAAAACCCTATGGCTACACCTTC. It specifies CASSKKPYGYTF.

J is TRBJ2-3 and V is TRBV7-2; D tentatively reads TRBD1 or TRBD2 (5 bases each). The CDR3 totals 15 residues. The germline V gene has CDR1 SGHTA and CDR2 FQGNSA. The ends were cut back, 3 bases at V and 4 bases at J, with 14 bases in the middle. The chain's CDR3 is CASSFTGRLADTQYF. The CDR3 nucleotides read TGTGCCAGCAGCTTTACGGGGCGTCTAGCAGATACGCAGTATTTT. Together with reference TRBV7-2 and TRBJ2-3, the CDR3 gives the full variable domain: GAGVSQSPSNKVTEKGKDVELRCDPISGHTALYWYRQSLGQGLEFLIYFQGNSAPDKSGLPSDRFSAERTGGSVSTLTIQRTQQEDSAVYLCASSFTGRLADTQYFGPGTRLTVL.

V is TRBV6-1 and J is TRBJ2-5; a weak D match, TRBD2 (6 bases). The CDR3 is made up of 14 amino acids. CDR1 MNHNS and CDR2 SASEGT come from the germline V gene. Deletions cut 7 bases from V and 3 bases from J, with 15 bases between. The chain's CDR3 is CASTSGAWEETQYF. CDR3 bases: TGTGCCAGCACCTCGGGAGCTTGGGAAGAGACCCAGTACTTC.

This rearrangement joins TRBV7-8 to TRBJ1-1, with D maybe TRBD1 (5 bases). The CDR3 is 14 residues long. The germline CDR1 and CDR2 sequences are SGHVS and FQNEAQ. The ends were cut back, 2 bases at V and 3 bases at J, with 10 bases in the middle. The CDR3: CASSLTGEYTEAFF. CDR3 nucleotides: TGTGCCAGCAGCTTAACAGGCGAATACACTGAAGCTTTCTTT.

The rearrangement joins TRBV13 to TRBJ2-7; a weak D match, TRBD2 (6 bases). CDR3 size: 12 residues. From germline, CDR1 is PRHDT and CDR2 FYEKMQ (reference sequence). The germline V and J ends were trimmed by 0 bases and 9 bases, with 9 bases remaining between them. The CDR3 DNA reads TGTGCCAGCAGCTTAGGAGGGAGGTTGCAGTACTTC. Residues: CASSLGGRLQYF. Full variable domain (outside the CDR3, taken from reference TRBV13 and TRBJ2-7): AAGVIQSPRHLIKEKRETATLKCYPIPRHDTVYWYQQGPGQDPQFLISFYEKMQSDKGSIPDRFSAQQFSDYHSELNMSSLELGDSALYFCASSLGGRLQYFGPGTRLTVT.

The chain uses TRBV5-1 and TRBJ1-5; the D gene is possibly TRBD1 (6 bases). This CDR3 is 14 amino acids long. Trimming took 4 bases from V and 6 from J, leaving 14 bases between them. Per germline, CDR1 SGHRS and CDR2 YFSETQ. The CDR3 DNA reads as TGCGCCAGCAGCCCGGACAGTGGGACTCAGCCCCAGCATTTT. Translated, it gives CASSPDSGTQPQHF.

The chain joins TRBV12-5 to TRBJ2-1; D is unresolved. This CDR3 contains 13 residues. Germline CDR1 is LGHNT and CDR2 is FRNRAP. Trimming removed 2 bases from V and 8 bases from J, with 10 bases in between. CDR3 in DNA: TGTGCTAGTGGTTTGTCTTCGTTCGATGAGCAGTTCTTC. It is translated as CASGLSSFDEQFF. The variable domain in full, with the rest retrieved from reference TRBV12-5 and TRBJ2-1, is DARVTQTPRHKVTEMGQEVTMRCQPILGHNTVFWYRQTMMQGLELLAYFRNRAPLDDSGMPKDRFSAEMPDATLATLKIQPSEPRDSAVYFCASGLSSFDEQFFGPGTRLTVL.

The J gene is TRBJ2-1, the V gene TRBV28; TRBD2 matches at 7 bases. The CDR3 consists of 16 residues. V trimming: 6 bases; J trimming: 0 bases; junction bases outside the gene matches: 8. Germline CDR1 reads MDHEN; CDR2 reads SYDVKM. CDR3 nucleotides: TGTGCCAGCAGGTCGGGAGGCTCCAACTCCTACAATGAGCAGTTCTTC. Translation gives CASRSGGSNSYNEQFF.

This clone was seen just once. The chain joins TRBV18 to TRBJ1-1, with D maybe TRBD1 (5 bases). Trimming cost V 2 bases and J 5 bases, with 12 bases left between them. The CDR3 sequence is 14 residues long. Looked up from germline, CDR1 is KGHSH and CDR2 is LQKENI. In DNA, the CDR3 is TGTGCCAGCTCACCAGTTGGGGGGAGAACTGAAGCTTTCTTT. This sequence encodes CASSPVGGRTEAFF.

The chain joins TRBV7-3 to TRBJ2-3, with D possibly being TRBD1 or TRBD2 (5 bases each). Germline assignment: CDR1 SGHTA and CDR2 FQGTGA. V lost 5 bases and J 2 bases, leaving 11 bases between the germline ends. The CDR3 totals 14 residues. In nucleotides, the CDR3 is TGTGCCAGCAGCATCGACGGGGCCACAGATACGCAGTATTTT. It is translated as CASSIDGATDTQYF.

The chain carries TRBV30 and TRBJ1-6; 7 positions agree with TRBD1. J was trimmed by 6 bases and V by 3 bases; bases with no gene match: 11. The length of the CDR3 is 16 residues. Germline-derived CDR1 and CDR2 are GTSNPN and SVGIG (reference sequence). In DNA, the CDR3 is TGTGCCTGGAGAGTTAGGGCAGGGGGAGGTAATTCACCCCTCCACTTT. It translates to CAWRVRAGGGNSPLHF.

The CDR3 coding sequence is TGCGCCAGCAGCTTGGGGATAGCGGGAACCTACGAGCAGTACTTC. Its protein product is CASSLGIAGTYEQYF. The chain is built from TRBV5-1 and TRBJ2-7; 8 bases match TRBD2. V shed 0 bases and J 2 bases; nucleotides not matched to a gene: 4. Germline V lookup: CDR1 SGHRS, CDR2 YFSETQ. The CDR3 consists of 15 residues. Full variable domain (missing parts from reference TRBV5-1 and TRBJ2-7): KAGVTQTPRYLIKTRGQQVTLSCSPISGHRSVSWYQQTPGQGLQFLFEYFSETQRNKGNFPGRFSGRQFSNSRSEMNVSTLELGDSALYLCASSLGIAGTYEQYFGPGTRLTVT.

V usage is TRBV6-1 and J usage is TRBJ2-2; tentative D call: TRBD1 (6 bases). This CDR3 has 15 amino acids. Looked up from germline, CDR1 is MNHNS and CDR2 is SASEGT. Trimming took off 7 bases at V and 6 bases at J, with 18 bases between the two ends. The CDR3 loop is CASIRTVVIPGELFF. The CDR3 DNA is TGTGCCAGCATACGGACAGTAGTTATCCCCGGGGAGCTGTTTTTT.

For the CDR3, the DNA is TGTGCCAGCAGCAAAGGGTTTCGGGAGGGAGCCAAAAACATTCAGTACTTC. This translates into CASSKGFREGAKNIQYF. The chain uses TRBV21-1 and TRBJ2-4; TRBD2 reflects the table's D call only, with no check against the DNA. TRBV21-1 is marked as a pseudogene. The CDR3 sequence is 17 residues long.

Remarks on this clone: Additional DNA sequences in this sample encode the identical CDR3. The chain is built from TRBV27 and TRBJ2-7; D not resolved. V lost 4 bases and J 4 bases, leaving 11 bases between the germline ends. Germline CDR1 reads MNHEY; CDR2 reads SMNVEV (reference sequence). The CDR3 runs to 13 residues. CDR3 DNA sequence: TGTGCCAGCAGTTCCAGCCTCGGGTACGAGCAGTACTTC. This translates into CASSSSLGYEQYF.

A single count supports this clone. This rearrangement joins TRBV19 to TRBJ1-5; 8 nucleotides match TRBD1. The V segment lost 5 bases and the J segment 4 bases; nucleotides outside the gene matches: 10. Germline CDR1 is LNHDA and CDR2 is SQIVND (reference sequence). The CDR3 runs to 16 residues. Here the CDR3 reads CASSPRTGTRNQPQHF. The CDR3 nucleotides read TGTGCCAGTAGTCCTCGGACAGGGACTAGAAATCAGCCCCAGCATTTT.

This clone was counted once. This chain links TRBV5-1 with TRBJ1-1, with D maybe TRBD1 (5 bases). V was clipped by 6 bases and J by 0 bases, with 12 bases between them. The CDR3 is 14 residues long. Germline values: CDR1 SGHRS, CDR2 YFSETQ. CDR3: CASKPATVNTEAFF. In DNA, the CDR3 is TGCGCCAGCAAACCCGCGACAGTGAACACTGAAGCTTTCTTT.

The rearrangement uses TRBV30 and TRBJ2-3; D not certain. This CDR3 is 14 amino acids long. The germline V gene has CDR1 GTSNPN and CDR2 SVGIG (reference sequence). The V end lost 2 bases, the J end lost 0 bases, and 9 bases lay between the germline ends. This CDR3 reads CAWSPRTSTDTQYF. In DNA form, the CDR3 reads TGTGCCTGGAGTCCTCGTACTAGCACAGATACGCAGTATTTT.

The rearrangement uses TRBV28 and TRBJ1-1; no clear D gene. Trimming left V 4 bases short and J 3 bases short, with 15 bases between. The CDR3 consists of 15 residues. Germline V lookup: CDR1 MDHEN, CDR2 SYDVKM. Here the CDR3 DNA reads TGTGCCAGCAGTTCCGGTATGGGGATAGACACTGAAGCTTTCTTT. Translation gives CASSSGMGIDTEAFF.

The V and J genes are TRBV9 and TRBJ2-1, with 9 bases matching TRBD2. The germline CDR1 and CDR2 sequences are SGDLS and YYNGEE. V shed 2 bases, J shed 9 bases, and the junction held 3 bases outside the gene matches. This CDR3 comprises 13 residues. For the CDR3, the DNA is TGTGCCAGCAGCGTTGGGCGGGAGGGTGAGCAGTTCTTC. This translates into CASSVGREGEQFF.

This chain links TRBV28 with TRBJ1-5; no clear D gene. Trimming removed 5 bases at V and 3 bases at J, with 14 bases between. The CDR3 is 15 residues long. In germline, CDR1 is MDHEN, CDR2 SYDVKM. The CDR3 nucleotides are TGTGCCAGCAGTCGTTACCCAAGGAACAATCAGCCCCAGCATTTT. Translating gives CASSRYPRNNQPQHF.

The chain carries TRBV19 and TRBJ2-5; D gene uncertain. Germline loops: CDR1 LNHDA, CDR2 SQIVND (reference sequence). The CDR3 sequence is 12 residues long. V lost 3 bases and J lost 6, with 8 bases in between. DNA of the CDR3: TGTGCCAGTAGTATGAATACGAAGACCCAGTACTTC. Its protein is CASSMNTKTQYF.